The 5 T cell receptor beta chains below all came from one sample that was sequenced in a study of T cells in Graves' hyperthyroidism and ophthalmopathy. RNA transcripts served as the template for amplifying TCR beta CDR3 regions. The HTBI primer set served for first-round RT-PCR of the TCR CDR3. MiXCR, run by TCRdb on the multiplex PCR reads, gives a single entry per CDR3 protein. The sample records some 720,000 distinct CDR3 sequences, 16% being singletons. Sequencing used blood. These receptors were obtained from a man aged 18 to 29 with Graves' hyperthyroidism.

The chain couples TRBV4-2 to TRBJ1-2; no definite D call. Germline CDR1 is LGHNA and CDR2 is YNFKEQ. There are 16 residues in the CDR3. Trimming took 1 base from V and 0 from J, leaving 12 bases between them. CDR3 DNA sequence: TGTGCCAGCAGCCAAGGGGTAATCGCAGCTAACTATGGCTACACCTTC. Its protein is CASSQGVIAANYGYTF.

This clonotype was found many times. The chain carries TRBV28 and TRBJ1-2; D might be TRBD1 (6 bases). The germline V gene encodes CDR1 MDHEN and CDR2 SYDVKM. This CDR3 is built from 14 residues. Trimming shortened V by 3 bases and J by 4 bases, and 12 bases separated the two germline ends. CDR3 in amino acids: CASSFTRGFYGYTF. CDR3 bases: TGTGCCAGCAGTTTTACCAGGGGCTTCTATGGCTACACCTTC.

This clonotype was recorded a few times. DNA for the CDR3: TGTGCCAGCAGCTTTCCCGGTCTCAATCAGCCCCAGCATTTT. This encodes CASSFPGLNQPQHF. This chain uses TRBV7-9 with TRBJ1-5; no clear D gene. The CDR3 is made up of 14 amino acids. The germline V and J ends were trimmed by 3 bases and 3 bases, with 9 bases remaining between them. CDR1 is SEHNR, CDR2 FQNEAQ, per germline (reference sequence).

Worth noting for this clonotype: Possible read error: a much larger clone is one base away. CDR3 sequence: CASSPRSYNTGTQYF. CDR3 bases: TGTGCCAGCAGCCCGAGATCCTACAACACAGGTACGCAGTATTTT. The rearrangement uses TRBV5-5 and TRBJ2-3; tentatively, D is TRBD1 (5 bases). The CDR3 has 15 amino acids. Germline CDR1 and CDR2: SGHKS and YYEKEE (reference sequence). Filled out from reference TRBV5-5 and TRBJ2-3, the complete variable domain reads DAGVTQSPTHLIKTRGQQVTLRCSPISGHKSVSWYQQVLGQGPQFIFQYYEKEERGRGNFPDRFSARQFPNYSSELNVNALLLGDSALYLCASSPRSYNTGTQYFGPGTRLTVL.

In its sample, this clonotype was seen a few times. J is TRBJ2-7 and V is TRBV5-1; D is unresolved. V was clipped by 2 bases and J by 1 base, with 19 bases between them. The CDR3 is 17 amino acids. The germline gives CDR1 SGHRS, CDR2 YFSETQ. The CDR3 loop reads CASSFSTGRSRSYEQYF. The CDR3 DNA follows: TGCGCCAGCAGCTTCAGTACCGGGCGGTCACGTTCCTACGAGCAGTACTTC.